The 19 T cell receptor beta chains below were found in one sample sequenced in a study of identical twins. TCRdb re-derived calls from the 5' RACE reads in MiXCR, one entry per CDR3 protein. Of hundreds of thousands of distinct CDR3 sequences in the sample, roughly 7.2% were seen once. This sample also belongs to another study, concerning yellow fever vaccine responses in identical twins.

The specimen was PBMCs. The source of these receptors is a young woman in good health.

V gene TRBV6-5 combines with J gene TRBJ2-3; tentatively, D is TRBD2 (5 bases). Germline V gene lookup returns CDR1 MNHEY and CDR2 SVGAGI. This CDR3 has 12 residues. The V end was cut by 6 bases, the J end by 6 bases, with 10 bases between. For the CDR3, the DNA is TGTGCCAGCAGGTCGAGGGCCGATACGCAGTATTTT. Protein: CASRSRADTQYF.

This clonotype was detected a few times. The gene calls are TRBV7-2 and TRBJ2-7, with D possibly being TRBD1 or TRBD2 (5 bases each). The ends were cut back, 1 base at V and 9 bases at J, with 10 bases in the middle. CDR1 and CDR2 from the germline V gene are SGHTA and FQGNSA. There are 12 residues in the CDR3. Here the CDR3 reads CASSLGGAWQYF. The DNA of the CDR3 is TGTGCCAGCAGCTTAGGAGGGGCGTGGCAGTACTTC.

This clonotype came up a few times. CDR3 amino acids: CASSLAADRGVSPLHF. The CDR3 region has the DNA TGCGCCAGCAGCTTGGCCGCTGACAGGGGTGTTTCACCCCTCCACTTT. This chain connects TRBV5-1 to TRBJ1-6; 8 bases are shared with TRBD1. Unmatched junction bases numbered 8, after V lost 0 bases and J lost 9 bases. Per the germline V gene, CDR1 is SGHRS and CDR2 is YFSETQ. The CDR3 is made up of 16 amino acids.

In its sample, this clonotype was seen once. CDR3 amino acids: CSARYNEKLFF. The CDR3 DNA sequence: TGCAGCGCCCGGTATAATGAAAAACTGTTTTTT. The gene calls are TRBV29-1 and TRBJ1-4; unclear D gene. CDR3 size: 11 residues. V was clipped by 7 bases and J by 4 bases, with 7 bases between them. From germline, CDR1 is SQVTM and CDR2 ANQGSEA.

In this sample, this clonotype turned up a few times. This chain connects TRBV6-2 or TRBV6-3 to TRBJ2-3, with 15 bases aligning to TRBD2. Germline CDR1 is MNHEY and CDR2 is SVGEGT. This CDR3 has 17 residues. V trimming: 4 bases; J trimming: 2 bases; junction bases outside the gene matches: 4. CDR3 DNA: TGTGCCAGCAGTTCTGGACTAGCGGGAGGGGTCACAGATACGCAGTATTTT. This sequence encodes CASSSGLAGGVTDTQYF.

In this sample, this clonotype turned up many times. This rearrangement joins TRBV24-1 to TRBJ1-2, with 9 bases fitting TRBD1. Germline trimming cut 4 bases from V and 8 bases from J; bases unmatched to any gene: 4. Germline V gives CDR1 KGHDR, CDR2 SFDVKD. There are 13 residues in the CDR3. The CDR3 loop is CATSDRDREGYTF. CDR3 sequence (DNA): TGTGCCACCAGTGACCGGGACAGGGAAGGCTACACCTTC.

Many counts were recorded for this clonotype. The J gene is TRBJ2-2, the V gene TRBV4-2, with D unresolved. Per germline, CDR1 LGHNA and CDR2 YNFKEQ. Between the trimmed V and J ends, which lost 1 base and 5 bases, there was a span of 11 bases. There are 15 residues in the CDR3. The CDR3 DNA is TGTGCCAGCAGCCAAGTGGTGTTCTTAACCGGGGAGCTGTTTTTT. It yields the protein CASSQVVFLTGELFF.

This clonotype was detected only a few times. The CDR3 region has the DNA TGCGCCAGCAGTGCCCCCTCCGGGACTAGCGGGCGGGAGACCCAGTACTTC. This gives the protein CASSAPSGTSGRETQYF. The chain is built from TRBV10-2 and TRBJ2-5, with 12 bases aligning to TRBD2. The CDR3 sequence is 17 residues long. Germline V gene lookup returns CDR1 WSHSY and CDR2 SAAADI. J lost 5 bases, V lost 4 bases, and 11 bases had no gene match.

Ten or more counts support this clonotype. The V gene is TRBV20-1, the J gene TRBJ1-1, with a weak D call TRBD1 (5 bases). Trimming pared 3 bases from V and 5 bases from J, leaving 13 bases between. CDR1 DFQATT and CDR2 SNEGSKA come from the germline V gene (reference sequence). The CDR3 is 13 residues long. As DNA, the CDR3 is TGCAGTGCTAGCGGCATGGGGGTAACTGAAGCTTTCTTT. This gives the protein CSASGMGVTEAFF.

This clonotype came up a few times. The rearrangement joins TRBV4-1 to TRBJ2-1; 8 bases map to TRBD2. This CDR3 spans 16 amino acids. V lost 0 bases, J lost 3 bases, and 4 bases stayed unmatched. The germline gives CDR1 MGHRA, CDR2 YSYEKL. The CDR3 protein is CASSQDSGILYNEQFF. The CDR3 nucleotides are TGCGCCAGCAGCCAAGATAGCGGGATCCTCTACAATGAGCAGTTCTTC.

This clonotype has a handful of counts. The chain recombines TRBV2 with TRBJ1-4; D remains unclear. CDR1 and CDR2 (germline): SNHLY, FYNNEI. V lost 7 bases to trimming and J lost 0 bases, with 9 bases between them. This CDR3 is built from 14 residues. The DNA for the CDR3 is TGTGCCAGCAACCAAAGAACAACTAATGAAAAACTGTTTTTT. It yields the protein CASNQRTTNEKLFF.

This clonotype was picked up a small number of times. The chain joins TRBV7-2 to TRBJ2-2; the match to TRBD2 covers 11 bases. The J segment lost 4 bases and the V segment lost 5 bases, leaving 6 bases of the junction unmatched. CDR3 length: 16 amino acids. Germline V CDR1 and CDR2: SGHTA, FQGNSA. The CDR3 loop reads CASSPLAGGRTGELFF. The CDR3 region has the DNA TGTGCCAGCAGCCCATTAGCGGGGGGGCGCACCGGGGAGCTGTTTTTT.

This clonotype was seen repeatedly, ten times or more. The chain carries TRBV10-3 and TRBJ2-1; maybe TRBD2 (5 bases). The CDR3 totals 15 residues. The germline V and J ends were trimmed by 7 bases and 8 bases, with 21 bases remaining between them. Germline loops: CDR1 ENHRY, CDR2 SYGVKD. CDR3 in DNA: TGTGCCATCACCACGGGCGGGCCATCAAGGGATGAGCAGTTCTTC. Residues: CAITTGGPSRDEQFF.

This clonotype was counted a few times. This chain links TRBV12-3 or TRBV12-4 with TRBJ2-5; TRBD2 agrees at 9 bases. V shed 7 bases, J shed 0 bases, and the junction held 6 bases outside the gene matches. The CDR3 extends over 15 amino acids. The CDR3 nucleotides read TGTGCCAGCAAGCGACTAGCGGAAAACCAAGAGACCCAGTACTTC. Amino acid sequence: CASKRLAENQETQYF.

This clonotype was counted ten times or more. The rearrangement links TRBV5-1 to TRBJ2-7; D is undetermined. Between the trimmed V and J ends, which lost 0 bases and 5 bases, there was a span of 9 bases. Per germline, CDR1 SGHRS and CDR2 YFSETQ. This CDR3 contains 13 residues. CDR3 sequence (DNA): TGCGCCAGCAGCTTGGTTCCCGAGGACGAGCAGTACTTC. Encoded protein: CASSLVPEDEQYF.

This clonotype was seen at least ten times. The chain carries TRBV5-1 and TRBJ2-2; 12 bases are shared with TRBD1. Trimming took 4 bases from V and 5 from J; bases not matched to a gene: 12. In germline, CDR1 is SGHRS, CDR2 YFSETQ. The CDR3 loop spans 18 amino acids. The CDR3 bases are TGCGCCAGCAGCATTGGGACAGGGGGCCCACGCTGGACCGGGGAGCTGTTTTTT. It codes for CASSIGTGGPRWTGELFF.

V usage is TRBV20-1 and J usage is TRBJ2-3; D is ambiguous. Germline-derived CDR1 and CDR2 are DFQATT and SNEGSKA (reference sequence). Trimming left V 0 bases short and J 1 base short, with 17 bases between. This CDR3 is 17 amino acids long. CDR3 sequence reads: CSARDSGPGSGTDTQYF. In DNA, the CDR3 is TGCAGTGCTAGAGATTCTGGGCCCGGATCGGGCACAGATACGCAGTATTTT.

This clonotype was observed at least ten times. The junction does not match germline at one end; this may be a read error. The chain employs TRBV3-1 and TRBJ1-4, with D perhaps matching TRBD1 (5 bases). Germline V gene data show CDR1 as LGHDT and CDR2 as YNNKEL (reference sequence). This CDR3 region has 13 residues. CDR3 sequence (DNA): TGTGCCAGCAGCCAAGATCCGCCGGGGGATCCGATTTTT. Translation gives CASSQDPPGDPIF.

This clonotype was counted ten times or more. V is TRBV12-3 or TRBV12-4 and J is TRBJ2-3; D call uncertain. Trimming stripped 2 bases from V and 0 bases from J, with 12 bases between. The CDR3 runs 16 residues. Here the CDR3 reads CASSLTPGGSTDTQYF. The CDR3, as DNA: TGTGCCAGCAGTTTAACGCCGGGTGGGAGCACAGATACGCAGTATTTT.